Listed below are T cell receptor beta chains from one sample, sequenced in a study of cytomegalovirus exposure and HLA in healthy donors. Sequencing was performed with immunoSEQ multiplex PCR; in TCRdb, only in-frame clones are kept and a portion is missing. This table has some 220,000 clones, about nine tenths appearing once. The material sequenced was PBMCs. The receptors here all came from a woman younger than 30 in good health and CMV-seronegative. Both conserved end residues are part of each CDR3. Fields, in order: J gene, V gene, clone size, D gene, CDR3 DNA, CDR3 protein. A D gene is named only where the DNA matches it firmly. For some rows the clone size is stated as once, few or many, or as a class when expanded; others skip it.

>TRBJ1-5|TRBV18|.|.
TGTGCCAGCTCACCCGCGCCTAATAGCAATCAGCCCCAGCATTTT
CASSPAPNSNQPQHF
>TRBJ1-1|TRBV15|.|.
TGTGCCACCAGCAGAGAAAAGCGTGAAGCTTTCTTT
CATSREKREAFF
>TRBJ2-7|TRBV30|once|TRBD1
TGTGCCTGGACGACAGGGGCCAGCTCCTACGAGCAGTACTTC
CAWTTGASSYEQYF
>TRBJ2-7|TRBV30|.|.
TGTGCCTGGAGTGTTGATGGAGGGAGCTCCTACGAGCAGTACTTC
CAWSVDGGSSYEQYF
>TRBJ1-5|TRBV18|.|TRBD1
TGTGCCAGCTCACAAATTGACAGGGGGACTCAGCCCCAGCATTTT
CASSQIDRGTQPQHF
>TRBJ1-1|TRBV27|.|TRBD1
TGTGCCAGCAGTATCAACAGGGGAACGAACACTGAAGCTTTCTTT
CASSINRGTNTEAFF
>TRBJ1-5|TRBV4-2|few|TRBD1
TGTGCCAGCAGCCAAGACAGGGGGCTCGGCAATCAGCCCCAGCATTTT
CASSQDRGLGNQPQHF
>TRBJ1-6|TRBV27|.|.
TGTGCCAGCAGTAGACAGGTTCAGGATTCACCCCTCCACTTT
CASSRQVQDSPLHF
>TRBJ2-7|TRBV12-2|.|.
TGTGCAAGTCCCCCGGGGGAGCAGTACTTC
CASPPGEQYF
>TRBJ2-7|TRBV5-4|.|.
TGTGCCAGCGGGAGTGGCTCCTACGAGCAGTACTTC
CASGSGSYEQYF
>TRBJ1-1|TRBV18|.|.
TGTGCCAGCTCACCACCGTGGGGAGGGACTGAAGCTTTCTTT
CASSPPWGGTEAFF
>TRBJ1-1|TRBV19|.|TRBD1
TGTGCCAGTAGACACTGGAGGGACAGACGACCTGAAGCTTTCTTT
CASRHWRDRRPEAFF
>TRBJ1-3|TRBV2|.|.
TGTGCCAGCAGAGGTAGCTTCTCTGGAAACACCATATATTTT
CASRGSFSGNTIYF
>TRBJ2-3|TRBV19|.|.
TGTGCCAGTAGTCAAAGCGGGAGCACAGATACGCAGTATTTT
CASSQSGSTDTQYF
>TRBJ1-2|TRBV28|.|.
TGTGCCAGCAGTTCCCAACCCCTGCAGGGGAGAAACTATGGCTACACCTTC
CASSSQPLQGRNYGYTF
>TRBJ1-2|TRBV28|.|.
TGTGCCAGCAGTCCTTTCTATGGCTACACCTTC
CASSPFYGYTF
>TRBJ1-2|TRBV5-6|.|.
TGTGCCAGCAGCTTGGCGGTAAACTTTTATGGCTACACCTTC
CASSLAVNFYGYTF
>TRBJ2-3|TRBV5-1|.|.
TGCGCCAGCAGCTTCTCTAGCGACACAGATACGCAGTATTTT
CASSFSSDTDTQYF
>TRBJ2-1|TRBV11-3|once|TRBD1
TGTGCCAGCAGCTTAGAACGACAGGGGGCGGGCAATGAGCAGTTCTTC
CASSLERQGAGNEQFF
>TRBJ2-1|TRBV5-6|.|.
TGTGCCAGCAGCTCCTCCTATGGTGAGCAGTTCTTC
CASSSSYGEQFF
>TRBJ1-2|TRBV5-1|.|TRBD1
TGCGCCAGCAGCTTGGCTCTGGGACAGCGGACCGGCTACACCTTC
CASSLALGQRTGYTF
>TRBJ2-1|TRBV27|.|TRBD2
TGTGCCAGCAGGACTAGCGGGAGGATGTATGAGCAGTTCTTC
CASRTSGRMYEQFF
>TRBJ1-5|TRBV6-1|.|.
TGTGCCAGCAGTGAGGGCAGTAATCAGCCCCAGCATTTT
CASSEGSNQPQHF
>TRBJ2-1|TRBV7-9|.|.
TGTGCCAGCAGCTTACAAGCGGCTGGTGAGCAGTTCTTC
CASSLQAAGEQFF